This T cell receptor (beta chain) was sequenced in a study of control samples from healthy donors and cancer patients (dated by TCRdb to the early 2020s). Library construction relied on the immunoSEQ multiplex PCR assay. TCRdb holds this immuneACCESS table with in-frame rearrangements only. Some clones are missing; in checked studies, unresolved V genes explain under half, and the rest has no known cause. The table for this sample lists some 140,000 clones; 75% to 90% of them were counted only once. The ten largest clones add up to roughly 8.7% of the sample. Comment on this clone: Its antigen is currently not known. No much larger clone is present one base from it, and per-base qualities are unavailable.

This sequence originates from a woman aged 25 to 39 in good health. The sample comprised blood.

The CDR3 region has the sequence CASSVFYFPGELFF. The DNA sequence is given as TGTGCCAGCAGCGTATTCTATTTTCCCGGGGAGCTGTTTTTT. Recombination joined TRBV9 with TRBJ2-2; too little of a D gene remains to name it. The junction carries 10 bases between V and J, which are trimmed by 1 base and 6 bases respectively. The CDR3 has 14 amino acids, counting the end cysteine and phenylalanine. The kept DNA is CDR3 alone, 42 bases in frame from the first base. The CDR1 and CDR2 encoded by the germline V gene are SGDLS and YYNGEE.